This TCR beta chain was recorded in a study of molecular identifiers for immune sequencing clone quantification. Study-level background: The replicates split RNA from about 20,000 or 100,000 naive CD8 cells five ways and sequenced four.

Methods described previously were used for bulk TCR libraries, and listed TCR primers were applied. Using its own MiXCR run on the PCR reads, TCRdb lists one record per CDR3 protein. The data show more than 550,000 distinct CDR3 sequences, around 25% seen once. This CDR3 contains 15 residues. Between the trimmed V and J ends, which lost 1 base and 2 bases, there was a span of 12 bases. The germline CDR1 and CDR2 sequences are SEHNR and FQNEAQ (reference sequence). With 10%, 30% or 50% of RNA, roughly 20,000 to 1,000,000 naive CD8 T cells were sequenced. This clonotype has ten or more counts. The rearrangement links TRBV7-9 to TRBJ2-7; D tentatively reads TRBD1 or TRBD2 (5 bases each). This receptor was taken from a human donor in good health. Some libraries in this study had Jurkat cell RNA spiked in. Sequences were obtained from naive CD8+ T cells from blood, with Jurkat cell RNA spiked in. The subset is: FACS-sorted CD8+CD4-CCR7+CD45RA+ naive T cells. The CDR3 spells CASSLGGNGAYEQYF. The CDR3 DNA reads TGTGCCAGCAGCTTAGGGGGGAACGGAGCCTACGAGCAGTACTTC.